The 22 T cell receptor beta chains in this list originate from one sample, sequenced in a study of blood T cell repertoires in COVID-19. Sequenced by immunoSEQ multiplex PCR; TCRdb stores in-frame clones only, minus some. The sample consists of 250,000 to 350,000 clones, over 75% of them appearing once. The sample comprised peripheral blood. The receptor source for this set is a woman between 25 and 40 years old with COVID-19, enrolled during active disease.

The chain employs TRBV2 and TRBJ1-5, with 9 nucleotides matching TRBD1. This CDR3 is built from 14 residues. The V segment lost 8 bases and the J segment 5 bases; nucleotides outside the gene matches: 7. Germline CDR1 reads SNHLY; CDR2 reads FYNNEI. DNA for the CDR3: TGTGCCAGCCAAGACGGACAGGGGTATCAGCCCCAGCATTTT. It encodes CASQDGQGYQPQHF.

With respect to this clone: Other DNA sequences in this sample translate to the same CDR3. The CDR3 DNA reads TGTGCCAGCAGCCTAGCGGGAGGGGGCACAGATACGCAGTATTTT. Its translation is CASSLAGGGTDTQYF. This chain joins TRBV2 and TRBJ2-3; TRBD2 matches 12 bases. The CDR3 has 15 amino acids. Germline CDR1 reads SNHLY; CDR2 reads FYNNEI. V was clipped by 6 bases and J by 1 base; unmatched bases: 2.

The chain employs TRBV5-1 and TRBJ1-5, with a tentative D call TRBD1 (5 bases). CDR1 SGHRS and CDR2 YFSETQ come from the germline V gene. The CDR3 is made up of 14 amino acids. V lost 0 bases and J lost 11, with 15 bases in between. The DNA of the CDR3 is TGCGCCAGCAGCTTGGACCCGGACACCTCCGCCCAGCATTTT. Protein: CASSLDPDTSAQHF.

This clone was seen a single time. The rearrangement links TRBV28 to TRBJ2-6; unclear D gene. Germline CDR1 MDHEN, CDR2 SYDVKM. CDR3 length: 13 amino acids. V shed 7 bases and J shed 5 bases, with 9 bases lying between them. The CDR3 nucleotides read TGTGCCAGCACCCCCGGTTGGGCCAACGTCCTGACTTTC. Its protein product is CASTPGWANVLTF.

The CDR3 is CASSQGRSNSPLHF. The CDR3 DNA sequence: TGCGCCAGCAGCCAAGGACGGAGTAATTCACCCCTCCACTTT. The J gene is TRBJ1-6, the V gene TRBV4-3; D ambiguous. The CDR3 has 14 amino acids. Germline CDR1 is LGHNA and CDR2 is YSLEER. V dropped 1 base and J dropped 6 bases, with 7 bases sitting between them.

The V and J genes are TRBV4-1 and TRBJ1-5; D might be TRBD1 (6 bases). The CDR3 consists of 16 residues. Per germline, CDR1 MGHRA and CDR2 YSYEKL. V lost 0 bases and J 7 bases, leaving 16 bases between the germline ends. In DNA form, the CDR3 reads TGCGCCAGCAGCCAAGATCGAGGCAGGGGACGGCAGCCCCAGCATTTT. This encodes CASSQDRGRGRQPQHF.

The rearrangement joins TRBV5-6 to TRBJ2-3; tentative D call: TRBD1 (5 bases). The CDR3 spans 14 residues. The V end was cut by 5 bases, the J end by 3 bases, with 13 bases between. The germline V gene has CDR1 SGHDT and CDR2 YYEEEE. The CDR3 is CASRVGAGTDTQYF. CDR3 coding DNA: TGTGCCAGCAGGGTAGGGGCTGGTACAGATACGCAGTATTTT.

The CDR3 loop is CASSIVGGPYEQYF. In DNA form, the CDR3 reads TGTGCCAGTAGTATAGTCGGGGGTCCCTACGAGCAGTACTTC. J is TRBJ2-7 and V is TRBV19, with a weak D call TRBD2 (6 bases). V lost 1 base and J lost 2, with 9 bases in between. The CDR3 is 14 amino acids. In germline, CDR1 is LNHDA, CDR2 SQIVND (reference sequence). The whole variable domain, remainder taken from reference TRBV19 and TRBJ2-7, is DGGITQSPKYLFRKEGQNVTLSCEQNLNHDAMYWYRQDPGQGLRLIYYSQIVNDFQKGDIAEGYSVSREKKESFPLTVTSAQKNPTAFYLCASSIVGGPYEQYFGPGTRLTVT.

CDR3 in amino acids: CAWRSPGQLNEKLFF. The CDR3 nucleotides read TGTGCCTGGAGGAGTCCGGGACAGCTAAATGAAAAACTGTTTTTT. The gene calls are TRBV30 and TRBJ1-4, with 7 bases identical to TRBD1. J lost 5 bases, V lost 3 bases, and 9 bases had no gene match. The CDR3 runs to 15 residues. Germline V CDR1 and CDR2: GTSNPN, SVGIG (reference sequence).

The V gene is TRBV6-6, the J gene TRBJ1-6; 10 nucleotides agree with TRBD1. CDR1 is MNHNY and CDR2 is SVGAGI in the germline V gene (reference sequence). Trimming at V came to 4 bases and at J to 4 bases, leaving 4 bases not matched to a gene. There are 16 residues in the CDR3. CDR3 nucleotide sequence: TGTGCCAGCAGTTTGGACAGGGGGGCGTATAATTCACCCCTCCACTTT. It specifies CASSLDRGAYNSPLHF.

The chain has TRBV5-1 and TRBJ2-7, with D possibly matching TRBD1 (6 bases). V was trimmed by 0 bases and J by 6 bases, leaving 13 bases between them. Germline V gene sequence: CDR1 SGHRS, CDR2 YFSETQ. CDR3 length: 14 amino acids. The CDR3 is CASSLGYLGGEQYF. The CDR3 bases are TGCGCCAGCAGCTTGGGGTACTTAGGGGGCGAGCAGTACTTC.

J is TRBJ1-6 and V is TRBV6-1; no definite D call. Deletions cut 7 bases from V and 7 bases from J, with 14 bases between. The germline CDR1 and CDR2 sequences are MNHNS and SASEGT. The CDR3 runs to 14 residues. CDR3 loop: CASTPVEGNSPLHF. CDR3 DNA sequence: TGTGCCAGCACCCCGGTAGAGGGAAATTCACCCCTCCACTTT.

The chain joins TRBV11-2 to TRBJ2-5, with 9 bases matching TRBD2. Germline V gives CDR1 SGHAT, CDR2 FQNNGV. Unmatched junction bases numbered 11, after V lost 7 bases and J lost 5 bases. CDR3 size: 15 residues. This CDR3 reads CASTPRASGVETQYF. CDR3 coding DNA: TGTGCCAGCACCCCTAGGGCTAGCGGGGTTGAGACCCAGTACTTC. The full variable domain, in which reference TRBV11-2 and TRBJ2-5 provide the parts outside the CDR3, is EAGVAQSPRYKIIEKRQSVAFWCNPISGHATLYWYQQILGQGPKLLIQFQNNGVVDDSQLPKDRFSAERLKGVDSTLKIQPAKLEDSAVYLCASTPRASGVETQYFGPGTRLLVL.

The count of this clone is one. The chain uses TRBV5-1 and TRBJ2-6; perhaps TRBD1 as D (6 bases). The V and J ends lost 6 bases and 0 bases respectively, with 13 bases between them. Germline V gene lookup returns CDR1 SGHRS and CDR2 YFSETQ. This CDR3 is built from 16 residues. Written as DNA, the CDR3 is TGCGCCAGCACACCGGGACATAGCTCTGGGGCCAACGTCCTGACTTTC. Residues: CASTPGHSSGANVLTF.

The V call is TRBV15, the J call TRBJ1-4; a possible D gene is TRBD1 (5 bases). With 3 bases removed from V and 0 bases from J, the gap between germline ends came to 11 bases. The CDR3 is 16 amino acids. From germline, CDR1 is LNHNV and CDR2 YYDKDF (reference sequence). This chain's CDR3 is CATSRPDRTTNEKLFF. The CDR3 nucleotides are TGTGCCACCAGCAGGCCCGACAGAACAACTAATGAAAAACTGTTTTTT. The full variable domain, completed using reference TRBV15 and TRBJ1-4, is DAMVIQNPRYQVTQFGKPVTLSCSQTLNHNVMYWYQQKSSQAPKLLFHYYDKDFNNEADTPDNFQSRRPNTSFCFLDIRSPGLGDTAMYLCATSRPDRTTNEKLFFGSGTQLSVL.

The rearrangement joins TRBV27 to TRBJ1-5, with D maybe TRBD1 (5 bases). Trimming stripped 3 bases from V and 3 bases from J, with 12 bases between. The CDR3 consists of 15 residues. Germline V CDR1 and CDR2: MNHEY, SMNVEV (reference sequence). The CDR3 nucleotides read TGTGCCAGCAGTTTTATTAACAGGCCCAATCAGCCCCAGCATTTT. Translation gives CASSFINRPNQPQHF.

The chain couples TRBV7-9 to TRBJ2-2, with unresolved D. The germline V and J ends were trimmed by 5 bases and 1 base, with 5 bases remaining between them. CDR1 is SEHNR and CDR2 is FQNEAQ in the germline V gene (reference sequence). The CDR3 spans 13 residues. This CDR3 is CASSPLNTGELFF. In DNA form, the CDR3 reads TGTGCCAGCAGCCCCCTGAACACCGGGGAGCTGTTTTTT.

V and J are TRBV5-1 and TRBJ1-4, with 7 bases lining up with TRBD1. The germline V gene has CDR1 SGHRS and CDR2 YFSETQ. The ends lost 3 bases at V and 8 bases at J; junction bases unmatched: 7. The CDR3 runs 14 residues. As DNA, the CDR3 is TGCGCCAGCAGCTCCGGGACAGTAGACGAAAAACTGTTTTTT. It translates to CASSSGTVDEKLFF.

J is TRBJ1-4 and V is TRBV6-5; no firm D call. The CDR3 contains 14 residues. V lost 6 bases to trimming and J lost 0 bases, with 8 bases between them. In germline, CDR1 is MNHEY, CDR2 SVGAGI. Here the CDR3 reads CASSITATNEKLFF. The CDR3 nucleotides read TGTGCCAGCAGCATCACAGCAACTAATGAAAAACTGTTTTTT.

The V and J genes are TRBV7-6 and TRBJ2-6, with TRBD1 as a possible D gene (6 bases). Trimming shortened V by 5 bases and J by 2 bases, and 13 bases separated the two germline ends. From germline, CDR1 is SGHVS and CDR2 FNYEAQ. This CDR3 comprises 16 residues. Here the CDR3 DNA reads TGTGCCAGCAGCCTACAAGCAGGGGCTGGGGCCAACGTCCTGACTTTC. Translated: CASSLQAGAGANVLTF.

This clone was recorded once. This chain links TRBV9 with TRBJ1-1, with a weak D call TRBD1 (6 bases). This CDR3 contains 15 residues. Trimming cost V 2 bases and J 0 bases, with 11 bases left between them. The germline gives CDR1 SGDLS, CDR2 YYNGEE. CDR3 residues: CASSVTGSMNTEAFF. The DNA for the CDR3 is TGTGCCAGCAGCGTCACAGGGTCCATGAACACTGAAGCTTTCTTT.

This clone was counted once. This sequence joins TRBV6-2 or TRBV6-3 and TRBJ1-1; D is unclear. CDR1 is MNHEY, CDR2 SVGEGT, per germline. The CDR3 length is 16 residues. Trimming left V 0 bases short and J 5 bases short, with 16 bases between. The DNA of the CDR3 is TGTGCCAGCAGTTACTCGCCCTTTCCGAGGGCTACTGAAGCTTTCTTT. This translates into CASSYSPFPRATEAFF.